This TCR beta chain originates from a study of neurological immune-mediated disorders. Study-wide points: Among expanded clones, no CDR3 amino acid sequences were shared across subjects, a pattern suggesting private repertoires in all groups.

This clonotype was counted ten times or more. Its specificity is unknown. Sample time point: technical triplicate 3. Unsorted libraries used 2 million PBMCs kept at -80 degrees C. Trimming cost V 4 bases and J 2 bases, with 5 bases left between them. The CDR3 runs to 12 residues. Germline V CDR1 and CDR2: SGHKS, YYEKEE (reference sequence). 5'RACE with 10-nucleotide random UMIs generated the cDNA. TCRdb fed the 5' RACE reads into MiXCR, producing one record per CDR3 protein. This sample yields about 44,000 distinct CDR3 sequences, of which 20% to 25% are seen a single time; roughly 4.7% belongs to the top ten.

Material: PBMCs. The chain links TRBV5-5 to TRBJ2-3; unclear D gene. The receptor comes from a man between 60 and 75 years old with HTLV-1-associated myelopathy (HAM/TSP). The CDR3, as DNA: TGTGCCAGCAGCCCCGCCACAGATACGCAGTATTTT. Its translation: CASSPATDTQYF.